Listed below are T cell receptor beta chains from one sample, sequenced in a study of T-cell reconstitution after alpha-beta-depleted transplantation in children. TCRdb fed the PCR reads into MiXCR, producing one record per CDR3 protein. The table lists about 190,000 distinct CDR3 sequences, around 7% of them singletons. The sample in question was PBMCs from the stem cell graft donor, obtained from the stem cell graft. These receptors originate from a human donor who donated a stem cell graft to a child with Wiskott-Aldrich syndrome. CDR3s include the opening cysteine and the closing phenylalanine or tryptophan. A D gene is named only where the DNA matches it firmly. Expanded clones are given a class, and other clones once, few, many or no size at all.

v_gene	len	j_gene	abundance	d_gene	CDR3nt	CDR3aa
TRBV5-1	10	TRBJ2-3	many	NA	TGCGCCAGCCAGGGGTATACGCAGTATTTT	CASQGYTQYF
TRBV24-1	15	TRBJ2-1	many	NA	TGTGCCACCAGTGATACCTCACCCTCGACAAATGAGCAGTTCTTC	CATSDTSPSTNEQFF
TRBV29-1	11	TRBJ2-5	many	TRBD1	TGCAGCGCCAGGACAGGGTGGCCCCAGTACTTC	CSARTGWPQYF
TRBV5-1	16	TRBJ1-4	many	TRBD1	TGCGCCAGCAGCTCCGGACAGGTCCGAACTAATGAAAAACTGTTTTTT	CASSSGQVRTNEKLFF
TRBV30	13	TRBJ2-4	NA	NA	TGTGCCTTACGGACAGACTTAAAAAACATTCAGTACTTC	CALRTDLKNIQYF
TRBV13	13	TRBJ2-5	few	TRBD1	TGTGCCAGCAGCCCCGGGACAGTAGGGACCCAGTACTTC	CASSPGTVGTQYF
TRBV14	15	TRBJ2-1	many	TRBD2	TGTGCCAGCAGGAGAACTAGCGGGAGTGCAGATGAGCAGTTCTTC	CASRRTSGSADEQFF
TRBV24-1	16	TRBJ2-2	many	NA	TGTGCCACCAGTGGAGGAGACCTGAAGGAATCCGGGGAGCTGTTTTTT	CATSGGDLKESGELFF
TRBV27	15	TRBJ1-6	few	NA	TGTGCCAGCAGTTTATCAGGGAACTATAATTCACCCCTCCACTTT	CASSLSGNYNSPLHF
TRBV6-1	16	TRBJ2-3	many	TRBD2	TGTGCCAGCATTGACAGGGTAGCGGGGGAAACAGATACGCAGTATTTT	CASIDRVAGETDTQYF
TRBV6-1	16	TRBJ1-5	few	TRBD1	TGTGCCAGCAGTGAAGCATCAGACACAGGGGATTTTTCCCAGCATTTT	CASSEASDTGDFSQHF
TRBV2	15	TRBJ2-5	NA	TRBD2	TGTGCCAGCAGTACGCGGGAGGGATTACAAGAGACCCAGTACTTC	CASSTREGLQETQYF
TRBV3-1	13	TRBJ1-1	few	NA	TGTGCCAGCGCCAATTTAGGGGGGACTGAAGCTTTCTTT	CASANLGGTEAFF
TRBV30	15	TRBJ2-1	NA	TRBD1	TGTGCCTGGAGTATCGACAGGGGAACCTACAATGAGCAGTTCTTC	CAWSIDRGTYNEQFF
TRBV11-2	17	TRBJ1-5	few	TRBD1	TGTGCCAGCAGCTCCGGACAGGGAAGCTTTAGCAATCAGCCCCAGCATTTT	CASSSGQGSFSNQPQHF